This T cell receptor beta chain was found in a study of blood T cell repertoires in COVID-19. Study-level information: Sites across the United States, Italy and Spain contributed samples from acute and convalescent COVID-19. Sample material is recorded as cDNA or gDNA derived from T cells, B-cell-depleted T cells, or PBMCs.

The CDR3 has 14 amino acids. From germline, CDR1 is MNHEY and CDR2 SVGAGI. V was cut by 7 bases and J by 10 bases, with 17 bases left in between. In the source study's methods: Reference gene primer amplification yielded estimated nucleated cell counts. Here immunoSEQ multiplex PCR was the method, and the copy in TCRdb shows in-frame clones only, minus some. Clonal size and the V and J genes are those of that table, whereas D and trimming came from the DNA. The sample has some 150,000 clones; around 79% are singletons. The chain combines TRBV6-5 with TRBJ1-6, with unresolved D. The clonotype was recovered from a middle-aged man with active or convalescent COVID-19. The sample was peripheral blood. The CDR3 protein is CASTPSPRESPLHF. The CDR3 nucleotides read TGTGCCAGCACCCCGTCCCCACGAGAATCACCCCTCCACTTT.